At least ten counts were recorded for the clone carrying this T cell receptor (beta chain). TCRdb analysed the 5' RACE reads with MiXCR anew, one entry per CDR3 protein. The sample records 300,000 to 400,000 distinct CDR3 sequences, around a tenth being singletons. The data were taken from a study of CD8 T cells in ankylosing spondylitis. Trimming cost V 4 bases and J 3 bases, with 7 bases left between them. This CDR3 comprises 14 residues. CDR1 and CDR2 (germline): SGHVS, FQNEAQ. The chain recombines TRBV7-8 with TRBJ1-6; D not resolved. Sequencing was performed on blood, either unsorted or a sorted T cell fraction (not recorded which). The origin of this receptor is a female donor with ankylosing spondylitis or in good health (not recorded which). The CDR3 DNA follows: TGTGCCAGCAGCTCCACCTTCTATAATTCACCCCTCCACTTT. It codes for CASSSTFYNSPLHF.